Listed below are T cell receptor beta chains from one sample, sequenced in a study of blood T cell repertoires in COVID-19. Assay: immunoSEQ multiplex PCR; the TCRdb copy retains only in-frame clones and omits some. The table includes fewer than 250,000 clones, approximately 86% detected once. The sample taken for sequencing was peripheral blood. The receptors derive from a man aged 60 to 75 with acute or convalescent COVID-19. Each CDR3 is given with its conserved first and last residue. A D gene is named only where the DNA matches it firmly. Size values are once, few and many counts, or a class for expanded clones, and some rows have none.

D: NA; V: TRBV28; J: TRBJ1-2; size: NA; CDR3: CASSLWGGVGGYTF; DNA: TGTGCCAGCAGTTTGTGGGGAGGGGTGGGTGGCTACACCTTC
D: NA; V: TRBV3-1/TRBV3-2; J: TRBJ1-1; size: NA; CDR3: CASSRPGPWRDTEAFF; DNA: TGTGCCAGCAGCAGACCGGGGCCTTGGAGGGACACTGAAGCTTTCTTT
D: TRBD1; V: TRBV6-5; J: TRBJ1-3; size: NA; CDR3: CASSYSTGAGNTIYF; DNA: TGTGCCAGCAGTTACTCGACAGGGGCTGGAAACACCATATATTTT
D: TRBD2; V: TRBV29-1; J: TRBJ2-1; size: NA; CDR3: CSVVASGGYNEQFF; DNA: TGCAGCGTTGTGGCTAGCGGGGGATACAATGAGCAGTTCTTC
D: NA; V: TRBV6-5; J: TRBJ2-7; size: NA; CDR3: CASRKGGTGTYEQYF; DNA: TGTGCCAGCAGGAAGGGGGGGACAGGTACCTACGAGCAGTACTTC
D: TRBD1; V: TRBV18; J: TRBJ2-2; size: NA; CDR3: CASSPEGAHTGELFF; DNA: TGTGCCAGCTCACCCGAGGGGGCGCACACCGGGGAGCTGTTTTTT
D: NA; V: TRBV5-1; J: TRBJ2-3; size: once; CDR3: CASSLRGSGDTQYF; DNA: TGCGCCAGCAGCCTCAGGGGGAGCGGGGATACGCAGTATTTT
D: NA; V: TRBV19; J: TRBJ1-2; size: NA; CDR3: CASSIVRYGYTF; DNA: TGTGCCAGTAGTATCGTTCGGTATGGCTACACCTTC
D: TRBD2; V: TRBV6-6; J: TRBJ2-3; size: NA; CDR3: CASSDRASGGRDTQYF; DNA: TGTGCCAGCAGCGACCGGGCTAGCGGGGGGCGGGATACGCAGTATTTT
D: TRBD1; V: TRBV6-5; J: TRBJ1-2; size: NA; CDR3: CAISGTATANYGYTF; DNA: TGTGCCATCTCCGGGACAGCAACCGCTAACTATGGCTACACCTTC
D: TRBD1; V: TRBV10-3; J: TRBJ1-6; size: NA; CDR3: CAISEKGQDNSPLHF; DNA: TGTGCCATCAGTGAAAAGGGACAGGACAATTCACCCCTCCACTTT
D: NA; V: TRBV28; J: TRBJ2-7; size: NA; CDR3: CASSLRQATSYEQYF; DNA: TGTGCCAGCAGCTTAAGACAGGCTACTTCCTACGAGCAGTACTTC
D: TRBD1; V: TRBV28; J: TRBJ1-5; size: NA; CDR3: CASRLDRGLGQPQHF; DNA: TGTGCCAGCAGACTAGACAGGGGGTTAGGTCAGCCCCAGCATTTT
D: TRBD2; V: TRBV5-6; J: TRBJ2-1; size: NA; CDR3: CASSRRLAGENNEQFF; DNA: TGTGCCAGCAGCCGGAGACTAGCGGGGGAAAACAATGAGCAGTTCTTC
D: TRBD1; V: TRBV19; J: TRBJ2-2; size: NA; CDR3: CASVQTGGTGELFF; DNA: TGTGCCAGTGTACAAACAGGGGGCACCGGGGAGCTGTTTTTT
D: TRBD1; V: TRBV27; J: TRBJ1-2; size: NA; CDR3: CASSKTGPNYGYTF; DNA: TGTGCCAGCAGTAAGACAGGGCCAAACTATGGCTACACCTTC
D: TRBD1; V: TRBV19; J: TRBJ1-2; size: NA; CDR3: CASSAPGQQQGYTF; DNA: TGTGCCAGTAGTGCCCCGGGACAGCAGCAGGGCTACACCTTC
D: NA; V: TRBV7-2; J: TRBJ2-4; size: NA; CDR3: CASSNQGLAKNIQYF; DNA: TGTGCCAGCAGCAATCAGGGGCTAGCCAAAAACATTCAGTACTTC
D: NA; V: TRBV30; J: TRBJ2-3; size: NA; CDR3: CAWSVLQGGLPPDTQYF; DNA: TGTGCCTGGAGTGTCCTACAGGGTGGACTCCCACCAGATACGCAGTATTTT
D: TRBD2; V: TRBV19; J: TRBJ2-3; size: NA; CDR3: CASSIRVKTSGGDTQYF; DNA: TGTGCCAGTAGTATCAGGGTAAAGACTAGCGGGGGGGATACGCAGTATTTT
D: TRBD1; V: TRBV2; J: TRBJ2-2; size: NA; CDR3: CATRRTGTDSGELFF; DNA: TGTGCCACCAGGAGGACAGGGACGGATTCCGGGGAGCTGTTTTTT
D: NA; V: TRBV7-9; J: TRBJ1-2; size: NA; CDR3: CASSPDSSGYGYTF; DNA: TGTGCCAGCAGCCCGGACAGCTCAGGCTATGGCTACACCTTC
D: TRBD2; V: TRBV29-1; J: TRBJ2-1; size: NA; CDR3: CSAIAGVTYNEQFF; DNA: TGCAGCGCTATAGCGGGAGTTACCTACAATGAGCAGTTCTTC
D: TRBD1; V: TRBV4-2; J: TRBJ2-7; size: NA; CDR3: CASSQAGQGVTYEQYF; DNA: TGTGCCAGCAGCCAGGCCGGACAGGGGGTGACCTACGAGCAGTACTTC
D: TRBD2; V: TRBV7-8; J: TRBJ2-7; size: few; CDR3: CASSGLAGTTPSYEQYF; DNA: TGTGCCAGCAGCGGTTTGGCCGGGACTACGCCCTCCTACGAGCAGTACTTC
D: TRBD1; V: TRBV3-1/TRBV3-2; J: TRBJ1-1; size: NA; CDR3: CAARGTNTEAFF; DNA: TGTGCCGCCAGGGGGACTAACACTGAAGCTTTCTTT
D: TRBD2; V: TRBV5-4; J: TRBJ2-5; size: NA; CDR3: CASSLLAGVQETQYF; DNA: TGTGCCAGCAGCTTACTAGCGGGGGTCCAAGAGACCCAGTACTTC
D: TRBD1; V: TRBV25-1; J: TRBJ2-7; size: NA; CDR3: CASSVPGQGFDEQYF; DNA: TGTGCCAGCAGTGTACCGGGACAGGGGTTCGACGAGCAGTACTTC
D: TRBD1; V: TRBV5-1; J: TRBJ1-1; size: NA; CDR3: CASSWRQGNTEAFF; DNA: TGCGCCAGCAGCTGGAGACAGGGGAACACTGAAGCTTTCTTT
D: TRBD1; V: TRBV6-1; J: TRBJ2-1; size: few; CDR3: CASSDQRTGAYNEQFF; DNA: TGTGCCAGCAGTGATCAACGGACAGGGGCTTACAATGAGCAGTTCTTC
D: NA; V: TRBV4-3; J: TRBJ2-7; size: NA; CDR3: CASSQDRSYEQYF; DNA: TGCGCCAGCAGCCAAGACAGATCCTACGAGCAGTACTTC
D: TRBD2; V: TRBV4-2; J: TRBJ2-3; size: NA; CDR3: CASSQVALAGKPTDTQYF; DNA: TGTGCCAGCAGCCAAGTCGCACTAGCGGGGAAACCCACAGATACGCAGTATTTT
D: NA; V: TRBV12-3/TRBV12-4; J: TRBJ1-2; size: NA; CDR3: CASSNTGFGGYTF; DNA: TGTGCCAGCAGTAATACAGGGTTTGGTGGCTACACCTTC
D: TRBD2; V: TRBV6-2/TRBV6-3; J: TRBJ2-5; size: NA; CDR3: CASSSAGGPQETQYF; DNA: TGTGCCAGCAGTTCGGCGGGGGGACCGCAAGAGACCCAGTACTTC
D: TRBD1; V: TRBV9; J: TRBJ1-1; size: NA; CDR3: CASSLLGQGLVDTEAFF; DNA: TGTGCCAGCAGCCTGTTGGGACAGGGTTTAGTGGACACTGAAGCTTTCTTT
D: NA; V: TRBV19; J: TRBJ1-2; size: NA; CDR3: CASSIETAYYGYTF; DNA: TGTGCCAGTAGTATAGAAACAGCATACTATGGCTACACCTTC
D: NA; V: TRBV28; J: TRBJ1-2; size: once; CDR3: CASDSSNYGYTF; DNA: TGTGCCAGCGACAGCTCTAACTATGGCTACACCTTC
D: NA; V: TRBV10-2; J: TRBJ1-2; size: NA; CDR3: CASTSGAAYGYTF; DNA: TGCGCCAGCACTTCAGGGGCGGCCTATGGCTACACCTTC
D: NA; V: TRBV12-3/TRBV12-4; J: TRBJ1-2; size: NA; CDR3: CASRGAGLYGYTF; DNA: TGTGCCAGCAGGGGGGCAGGTCTTTATGGCTACACCTTC
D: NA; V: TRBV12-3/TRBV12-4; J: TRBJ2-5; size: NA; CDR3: CASSPGTKETQYF; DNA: TGTGCCAGCAGTCCAGGTACAAAAGAGACCCAGTACTTC
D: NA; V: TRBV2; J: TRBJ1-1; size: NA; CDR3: CASSGKGDTEAFF; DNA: TGTGCCAGCAGCGGAAAGGGGGACACTGAAGCTTTCTTT
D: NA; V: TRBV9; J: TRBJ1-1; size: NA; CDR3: CASSAPSRSDRNKDTEAFF; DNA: TGTGCCAGCAGCGCCCCCTCGAGATCTGACAGGAACAAAGACACTGAAGCTTTCTTT